The source of this T cell receptor beta chain is a study of monozygotic twins with inflammatory bowel disease. Study-level results: Whereas healthy co-twins had higher TCRbeta diversity (inverse Simpson), IBD patients had lower diversity. Among the T cells, different subtypes could not be distinguished. Among IBD patients, fewer clonotypes were shared with others than among healthy twins, especially with disease activity.

With respect to this clonotype: The antigen remains unidentified.

UMIs bearing a 6-nucleotide sample barcode were added through template switching. Reprocessing the 5' RACE reads, TCRdb reports a single entry for every CDR3 protein and omits DNA. The sample has approximately 340,000 distinct CDR3 sequences; the top ten hold 2% to 2.5%. The CDR3 covers 13 residues. CDR1 SEHNR and CDR2 FQNEAQ come from the germline V gene (reference sequence). The source material was blood. This chain joins TRBV7-9 and TRBJ2-5. The clonotype originates from a human donor with ulcerative colitis or Crohn's disease, or a healthy co-twin of an affected twin (not recorded which). CDR3 in amino acids: CASSLTIEETQYF.